Shown below are 19 T cell receptor beta chains from a single sample sequenced in a study of PD-1 blockade in classical Hodgkin lymphoma. Regarding time point: cycle 4 day 1 (C4D1), after more than 5 weeks of nivolumab. All the patients suffered relapse after autologous stem cell transplantation, and brentuximab vedotin exposure differed. This table comes from immunoSEQ multiplex PCR, and its TCRdb copy is limited to in-frame clones, with some not included. The table records about 64,000 clones, just over 90% of them present only once. This sample comprised peripheral blood mononuclear cells (PBMCs), obtained before the fourth cycle of nivolumab. The receptor source for this set is a human donor with classical Hodgkin lymphoma.

This chain uses TRBV19 with TRBJ2-1; D remains ambiguous. The V and J ends lost 9 bases and 8 bases respectively, with 14 bases between them. The CDR3 has 12 amino acids. CDR1 is LNHDA, CDR2 SQIVND, per germline (reference sequence). The CDR3 sequence: CASLIPRHEQFF. In nucleotides, the CDR3 is TGTGCCAGCCTTATTCCTAGGCATGAGCAGTTCTTC.

This sequence joins TRBV7-2 and TRBJ2-1, with D possibly TRBD2 on 6 matching bases. The CDR3 has 16 residues. Germline assignment: CDR1 SGHTA and CDR2 FQGNSA. V was cut by 1 base and J by 9 bases, with 19 bases left in between. The CDR3 DNA sequence: TGTGCCAGCAGCTTAGTCGAGTGGGGTCGGGGGAGTGAGCAGTTCTTC. Translation gives CASSLVEWGRGSEQFF.

The chain has TRBV5-1 and TRBJ1-2, with a possible D match to TRBD1 (5 bases). CDR3 size: 17 residues. Germline CDR1 SGHRS, CDR2 YFSETQ. The V end lost 1 base, the J end lost 0 bases, and 16 bases lay between the germline ends. CDR3 in amino acids: CASSLYGHLQPNYGYTF. The DNA for the CDR3 is TGCGCCAGCAGCTTGTATGGACACCTGCAACCTAACTATGGCTACACCTTC.

The chain is built from TRBV6-1 and TRBJ2-3; perhaps D is TRBD1 or TRBD2 (5 bases each). Trimming stripped 8 bases from V and 1 base from J, with 13 bases between. Germline V lookup: CDR1 MNHNS, CDR2 SASEGT. This CDR3 contains 14 residues. Written as DNA, the CDR3 is TGTGCCAGCGCCATGGGGGATGGCACAGATACGCAGTATTTT. Residues: CASAMGDGTDTQYF.

The chain uses TRBV5-1 and TRBJ2-5, with D uncertain. CDR3 length: 14 residues. The V gene lost 0 bases and the J gene lost 5 bases, with 11 bases spanning the gap. The germline CDR1 and CDR2 sequences are SGHRS and YFSETQ. CDR3 nucleotides: TGCGCCAGCAGCTTGGGGCAGACCAGGGAGACCCAGTACTTC. Its translation is CASSLGQTRETQYF.

This chain connects TRBV7-9 to TRBJ2-1; D gene unclear. CDR3 length: 14 amino acids. V dropped 1 base and J dropped 1 base, with 5 bases sitting between them. The germline V gene encodes CDR1 SEHNR and CDR2 FQNEAQ (reference sequence). The CDR3, as DNA: TGTGCCAGCAGCTTAGGCAGGTCCTACAATGAGCAGTTCTTC. This translates into CASSLGRSYNEQFF.

This clone appeared a single time. CDR3 bases: TGTGCCAGCAGCGTCTACAGGGCTAATTCACCCCTCCACTTT. This sequence encodes CASSVYRANSPLHF. This rearrangement joins TRBV9 to TRBJ1-6; tentative D call: TRBD1 (6 bases). CDR3 length equals 14 residues. V lost 2 bases to trimming and J lost 6 bases, with 9 bases between them. The germline V gene encodes CDR1 SGDLS and CDR2 YYNGEE.

V usage is TRBV30 and J usage is TRBJ2-1, with D unclear. V was pared by 2 bases and J by 5 bases, with 10 bases between. The CDR3 is 13 amino acids. Germline assignment: CDR1 GTSNPN and CDR2 SVGIG (reference sequence). CDR3 region: CAWSFSADNEQFF. CDR3 DNA: TGTGCCTGGAGTTTTTCGGCTGACAATGAGCAGTTCTTC.

This clone showed up just once. The V and J genes are TRBV7-2 and TRBJ2-1, with D possibly TRBD2 on 6 matching bases. This CDR3 contains 15 residues. The V end lost 2 bases, the J end lost 3 bases, and 11 bases lay between the germline ends. Germline V CDR1 and CDR2: SGHTA, FQGNSA. CDR3 in DNA: TGTGCCAGCAGCTTACGGGGGAGTATCTACAATGAGCAGTTCTTC. Translation: CASSLRGSIYNEQFF.

This rearrangement joins TRBV28 to TRBJ2-3, with D possibly being TRBD1 (6 bases). The CDR3 extends over 18 amino acids. Per germline, CDR1 MDHEN and CDR2 SYDVKM. Between the trimmed V and J ends, which lost 5 bases and 0 bases, there was a span of 21 bases. The CDR3: CASSGIKLQGPSTDTQYF. In nucleotides, the CDR3 is TGTGCCAGCAGTGGTATCAAGTTACAGGGTCCTAGCACAGATACGCAGTATTTT. Full variable domain (remainder filled in from reference TRBV28 and TRBJ2-3): DVKVTQSSRYLVKRTGEKVFLECVQDMDHENMFWYRQDPGLGLRLIYFSYDVKMKEKGDIPEGYSVSREKKERFSLILESASTNQTSMYLCASSGIKLQGPSTDTQYFGPGTRLTVL.

V and J are TRBV6-5 and TRBJ1-1, with 7 bases aligning to TRBD1. J lost 4 bases, V lost 3 bases, and 8 bases had no gene match. The germline gives CDR1 MNHEY, CDR2 SVGAGI. CDR3 length: 15 residues. The CDR3 loop reads CASSYSPTGATEAFF. CDR3 sequence (DNA): TGTGCCAGCAGTTATTCGCCAACAGGGGCCACTGAAGCTTTCTTT.

V usage is TRBV7-3 and J usage is TRBJ2-3; D may be TRBD2 (7 bases). V lost 4 bases to trimming and J lost 0 bases, with 11 bases between them. Germline assignment: CDR1 SGHTA and CDR2 FQGTGA. The CDR3 is made up of 15 amino acids. The CDR3 DNA reads as TGTGCCAGCAGCTCCAGGGGAGGGAGCACAGATACGCAGTATTTT. Protein: CASSSRGGSTDTQYF.

The chain couples TRBV15 to TRBJ1-5, with D possibly matching TRBD1 (5 bases). V shed 0 bases and J shed 3 bases, with 12 bases lying between them. CDR3 size: 16 residues. Germline CDR1 reads LNHNV; CDR2 reads YYDKDF (reference sequence). The CDR3 loop reads CATSREVGRINQPQHF. In DNA form, the CDR3 reads TGTGCCACCAGCAGAGAGGTGGGACGGATCAATCAGCCCCAGCATTTT. Supplemented by reference TRBV15 and TRBJ1-5, the full variable domain reads DAMVIQNPRYQVTQFGKPVTLSCSQTLNHNVMYWYQQKSSQAPKLLFHYYDKDFNNEADTPDNFQSRRPNTSFCFLDIRSPGLGDTAMYLCATSREVGRINQPQHFGDGTRLSIL.

The chain uses TRBV6-5 and TRBJ1-2; maybe TRBD1 (6 bases). The V end lost 6 bases, the J end lost 7 bases, and 15 bases lay between the germline ends. The germline V gene has CDR1 MNHEY and CDR2 SVGAGI. The CDR3 covers 13 residues. The CDR3 DNA is TGTGCCAGCAGGTTCGCAGGGGATGCTGGCTACACCTTC. Translating it yields CASRFAGDAGYTF.

V usage is TRBV13 and J usage is TRBJ1-2; D is undetermined. The CDR3 covers 12 residues. V was cut by 3 bases and J by 5 bases, with 7 bases left in between. Germline V gene sequence: CDR1 PRHDT, CDR2 FYEKMQ (reference sequence). This CDR3 is CASSLRDYGYTF. CDR3 sequence (DNA): TGTGCCAGCAGCTTGAGGGATTATGGCTACACCTTC.

This clone was seen just once. This rearrangement joins TRBV10-3 to TRBJ2-5, with D possibly being TRBD1 (5 bases). V lost 10 bases, J lost 5 bases, and 14 bases lay in between. This CDR3 region has 12 residues. The germline V gene has CDR1 ENHRY and CDR2 SYGVKD. The CDR3 DNA is TGTGCCACAGGACATAATAGGGAGACCCAGTACTTC. This codes for CATGHNRETQYF.

The genes are TRBV27 and TRBJ2-3, with 11 nucleotides matching TRBD2. Germline-derived CDR1 and CDR2 are MNHEY and SMNVEV (reference sequence). The CDR3 is made up of 15 amino acids. V gave up 3 bases and J gave up 5 bases; unmatched junction bases: 4. CDR3 sequence (DNA): TGTGCCAGCAGTTTTATAGCGGGAGGGGGAGATACGCAGTATTTT. This translates into CASSFIAGGGDTQYF.

CDR3 nucleotide sequence: TGCAGCGTCCCCGGTTTGAGCGGCAATGAGCAGTTCTTC. Its translation: CSVPGLSGNEQFF. The V call is TRBV29-1, the J call TRBJ2-1, with D maybe TRBD2 (5 bases). The CDR3 loop spans 13 amino acids. Germline V gives CDR1 SQVTM, CDR2 ANQGSEA. Trimming took 6 bases from V and 6 from J, leaving 15 bases between them.

The J gene is TRBJ1-1, the V gene TRBV18; 10 nucleotides line up with TRBD1. Germline trimming cut 3 bases from V and 0 bases from J; bases unmatched to any gene: 4. The CDR3 runs 16 residues. CDR1 and CDR2 from the germline V gene are KGHSH and LQKENI. CDR3 region: CASSPAGTGVNTEAFF. The CDR3 region has the DNA TGTGCCAGCTCACCCGCCGGGACAGGGGTGAACACTGAAGCTTTCTTT.